This T cell receptor (beta chain) was captured in a study of OX40 agonist ivuxolimab in advanced cancers. Study-wide points: In the 0.1-3.0 mg/kg groups, partial responders showed among the lowest expansion. The study found that CD8+ T cells averaged more expanded clones than CD4+. Antigen specificity remained undetermined for the expanded peripheral T cells.

Remarks on this clone: The antigen is unknown.

Assay: immunoSEQ multiplex PCR; the TCRdb copy retains only in-frame clones and omits some. The data show around 62,000 clones, more than 60% seen once. Germline V gene lookup returns CDR1 LNHDA and CDR2 SQIVND (reference sequence). This CDR3 has 13 residues. With 4 bases removed from V and 4 bases from J, the gap between germline ends came to 10 bases. This clonotype was obtained from an adult with an advanced solid tumor such as melanoma, head and neck, liver or kidney cancer. V gene TRBV19 combines with J gene TRBJ2-5, with D maybe TRBD2 (6 bases). The sample in question was CD4+ or CD8+ T cells sorted from blood, obtained in a trial of the OX40 agonist ivuxolimab. The CDR3 DNA is TGTGCCAGTAGTACCGTGGGGGGAGAGACCCAGTACTTC. Protein sequence: CASSTVGGETQYF.